This T cell receptor beta chain was sequenced during a study of PD-1 blockade in classical Hodgkin lymphoma. CDR1 is MNHEY, CDR2 SMNVEV, per germline (reference sequence). The CDR3 covers 14 residues. Trimming took off 6 bases at V and 2 bases at J, with 11 bases between the two ends. Generated by immunoSEQ multiplex PCR, the TCRdb table keeps only in-frame clones and is missing some. Of around 31,000 clones in the sample, approximately 85% are singletons; the top ten hold about 2.4%. Study results and caveats: Complete responders matched newly diagnosed patients in baseline diversity.

For this clone: Its antigen remains unknown.

All trial patients relapsed after autologous stem cell transplantation. From thawed PBMCs, CD4+ T cells were purified using magnetic negative selection. Each best response was a complete response, a partial response or progressive disease. The starting material was CD4+ T cells from blood, obtained at baseline. The V and J genes are TRBV27 and TRBJ1-3; D unclear. The clonotype comes from a human donor with classical Hodgkin lymphoma. CDR3 residues: CASSSDWTGNTIYF. CDR3 nucleotide sequence: TGTGCCAGCAGCTCGGACTGGACTGGAAACACCATATATTTT.